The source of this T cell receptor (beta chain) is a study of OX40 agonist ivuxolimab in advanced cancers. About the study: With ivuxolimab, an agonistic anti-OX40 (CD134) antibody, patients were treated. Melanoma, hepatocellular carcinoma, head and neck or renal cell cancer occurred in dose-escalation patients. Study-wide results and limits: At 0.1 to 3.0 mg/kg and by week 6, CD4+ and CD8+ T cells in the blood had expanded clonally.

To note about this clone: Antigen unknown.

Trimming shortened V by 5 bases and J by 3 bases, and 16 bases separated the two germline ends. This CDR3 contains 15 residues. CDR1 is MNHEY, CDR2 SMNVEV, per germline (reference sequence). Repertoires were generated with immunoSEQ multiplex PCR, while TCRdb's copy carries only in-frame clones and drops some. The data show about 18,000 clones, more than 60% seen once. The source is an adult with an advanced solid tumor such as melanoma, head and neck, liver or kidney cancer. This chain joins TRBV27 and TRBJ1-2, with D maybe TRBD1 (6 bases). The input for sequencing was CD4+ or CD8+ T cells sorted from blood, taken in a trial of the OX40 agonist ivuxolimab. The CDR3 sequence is CASSGYGGADYGYTF. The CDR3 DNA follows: TGTGCCAGCAGTGGTTATGGGGGGGCGGACTATGGCTACACCTTC.